This TCR beta chain was documented in a study of control samples from healthy donors and cancer patients. Libraries were prepared by immunoSEQ multiplex PCR; TCRdb keeps only in-frame clonotypes and omits some of them. This repertoire shows more than 110,000 clones, 70% to 90% found once; its top ten account for 8% to 9.5%. Sequencing was performed on blood. The clonotype was recovered from a woman in her 30s in good health.

CDR3 bases: TGTGCCACCAGCAGAGGGGGGCGCACTGAAGCTTTCTTT. It translates to CATSRGGRTEAFF. The rearrangement uses TRBV15 and TRBJ1-1; TRBD1 might be the D (6 bases). Germline values: CDR1 LNHNV, CDR2 YYDKDF (reference sequence). This CDR3 comprises 13 residues. Trimming left V 1 base short and J 4 bases short, with 7 bases between.